This is a list of T cell receptor beta chains from one sample in a study of T-cell memory formation after mild COVID-19. TCRdb ran MiXCR on the 5' RACE reads and lists one entry per CDR3 protein. The sample has approximately 65,000 distinct CDR3 sequences; around 10% are singletons. Sample: PBMCs or a T cell subset sorted from them (not recorded which). The receptors were gathered from a man aged 18 to 30 who had mild COVID-19 (a few samples of this study predate the infection). Cell type and time point are not known. CDR3s include the opening cysteine and the closing phenylalanine or tryptophan. D genes are given only for firm matches. The size entry is marked missing in some rows and otherwise reads once, few, many or a size class.

j_gene: TRBJ2-1
v_gene: TRBV20-1
d_gene: TRBD2
abundance: many
CDR3aa: CSARGTQRGAYNEQFF
CDR3nt: TGCAGTGCTAGGGGAACCCAGCGGGGGGCTTACAATGAGCAGTTCTTC

j_gene: TRBJ2-5
v_gene: TRBV27
d_gene: TRBD1
abundance: .
CDR3aa: CASSLSRDRGTQYF
CDR3nt: TGTGCCAGCAGCCTCAGCCGGGACAGGGGAACCCAGTACTTC

j_gene: TRBJ2-2
v_gene: TRBV29-1
d_gene: .
abundance: few
CDR3aa: CSVEVTGAGELFF
CDR3nt: TGCAGCGTTGAAGTCACGGGAGCCGGGGAGCTGTTTTTT

j_gene: TRBJ2-7
v_gene: TRBV3-1
d_gene: .
abundance: few
CDR3aa: CASSQRGGPYEQYF
CDR3nt: TGTGCCAGCAGCCAAAGAGGGGGGCCCTACGAGCAGTACTTC

j_gene: TRBJ2-3
v_gene: TRBV20-1
d_gene: .
abundance: .
CDR3aa: CSSKQYSRTDTQYF
CDR3nt: TGCAGTTCAAAGCAATACAGCCGCACAGATACGCAGTATTTT

j_gene: TRBJ1-4
v_gene: TRBV19
d_gene: .
abundance: few
CDR3aa: CASRGDGEKLFF
CDR3nt: TGTGCCAGTAGGGGGGATGGAGAAAAACTGTTTTTT

j_gene: TRBJ1-5
v_gene: TRBV12-3/TRBV12-4
d_gene: .
abundance: .
CDR3aa: CASTKSNRANQPQHF
CDR3nt: TGTGCCAGCACAAAATCTAACCGGGCGAATCAGCCCCAGCATTTT

j_gene: TRBJ2-3
v_gene: TRBV28
d_gene: .
abundance: .
CDR3aa: CASSLLEYDTQYF
CDR3nt: TGTGCCAGCAGTTTACTAGAGTATGATACGCAGTATTTT

j_gene: TRBJ1-2
v_gene: TRBV7-9
d_gene: .
abundance: .
CDR3aa: CASSPGDGEYGYTF
CDR3nt: TGTGCCAGCAGTCCAGGAGACGGTGAATATGGCTACACCTTC

j_gene: TRBJ1-2
v_gene: TRBV5-5
d_gene: .
abundance: many
CDR3aa: CASSSWGGYGYTF
CDR3nt: TGTGCCAGCAGCTCGTGGGGTGGCTATGGCTACACCTTC

j_gene: TRBJ2-1
v_gene: TRBV5-1
d_gene: TRBD1
abundance: many
CDR3aa: CASSFRGLDEQFF
CDR3nt: TGCGCCAGCAGCTTCAGGGGGCTCGATGAGCAGTTCTTC

j_gene: TRBJ1-6
v_gene: TRBV27
d_gene: .
abundance: .
CDR3aa: CASRTLRAEPLHF
CDR3nt: TGTGCCAGCAGGACGTTAAGGGCCGAACCCCTCCACTTT

j_gene: TRBJ2-1
v_gene: TRBV6-2/TRBV6-3
d_gene: .
abundance: .
CDR3aa: CASSYSRDYPYKFF
CDR3nt: TGTGCCAGCAGTTACTCTAGAGACTACCCGTATAAGTTCTTC

j_gene: TRBJ2-6
v_gene: TRBV28
d_gene: .
abundance: few
CDR3aa: CASFGSGANVLTF
CDR3nt: TGTGCCAGCTTTGGCTCTGGGGCCAACGTCCTGACTTTC

j_gene: TRBJ2-3
v_gene: TRBV13
d_gene: .
abundance: .
CDR3aa: CASSLAGGHTDTQYF
CDR3nt: TGTGCCAGCAGCTTAGCGGGGGGACACACAGATACGCAGTATTTT

j_gene: TRBJ1-6
v_gene: TRBV3-1
d_gene: .
abundance: .
CDR3aa: CASSQDRVGSPLHF
CDR3nt: TGTGCCAGCAGCCAAGATAGGGTAGGATCACCCCTCCACTTT

j_gene: TRBJ2-3
v_gene: TRBV20-1
d_gene: TRBD2
abundance: many
CDR3aa: CSGGRSGGAGDTQYF
CDR3nt: TGCAGTGGTGGGCGGAGCGGGGGGGCAGGAGATACGCAGTATTTT

j_gene: TRBJ2-2
v_gene: TRBV6-5
d_gene: .
abundance: few
CDR3aa: CASRRDRDTGELFF
CDR3nt: TGTGCCAGCAGACGGGATCGGGACACCGGGGAGCTGTTTTTT

j_gene: TRBJ2-5
v_gene: TRBV3-1
d_gene: .
abundance: .
CDR3aa: CASSQESETQYF
CDR3nt: TGTGCCAGCAGCCAAGAGAGTGAGACCCAGTACTTC

j_gene: TRBJ2-3
v_gene: TRBV12-5
d_gene: .
abundance: .
CDR3aa: CASGPGRSLDTQYF
CDR3nt: TGTGCTAGTGGTCCGGGACGGAGCCTAGATACGCAGTATTTT

j_gene: TRBJ1-6
v_gene: TRBV6-1
d_gene: .
abundance: few
CDR3aa: CASRNTDYNSPLHF
CDR3nt: TGTGCCAGCAGAAACACGGATTATAATTCACCCCTCCACTTT

j_gene: TRBJ1-3
v_gene: TRBV5-1
d_gene: TRBD1
abundance: few
CDR3aa: CASSTRTGAGNTIYF
CDR3nt: TGCGCCAGCAGCACAAGGACAGGCGCTGGAAACACCATATATTTT

j_gene: TRBJ2-1
v_gene: TRBV15
d_gene: .
abundance: .
CDR3aa: CATSRDQNGVSYNEQFF
CDR3nt: TGTGCCACCAGCAGAGATCAGAACGGGGTCTCCTACAATGAGCAGTTCTTC

j_gene: TRBJ2-3
v_gene: TRBV7-9
d_gene: .
abundance: medium-sized
CDR3aa: CASSPSRFRTDTQYF
CDR3nt: TGTGCCAGCAGCCCCTCGAGGTTTCGCACAGATACGCAGTATTTT

j_gene: TRBJ2-1
v_gene: TRBV2
d_gene: .
abundance: few
CDR3aa: CATREYNEQFF
CDR3nt: TGTGCCACCAGGGAGTACAATGAGCAGTTCTTC

j_gene: TRBJ1-2
v_gene: TRBV5-1
d_gene: TRBD1
abundance: many
CDR3aa: CASSADRVDGYTF
CDR3nt: TGCGCCAGCAGCGCAGACAGGGTTGATGGCTACACCTTC

j_gene: TRBJ1-2
v_gene: TRBV6-6
d_gene: .
abundance: many
CDR3aa: CASNQEGRDYGYTF
CDR3nt: TGTGCCAGCAACCAGGAGGGGAGGGACTATGGCTACACCTTC

j_gene: TRBJ1-3
v_gene: TRBV6-5
d_gene: .
abundance: few
CDR3aa: CASSYSTWGRNTIYF
CDR3nt: TGTGCCAGCAGTTACTCGACTTGGGGGAGAAACACCATATATTTT

j_gene: TRBJ1-5
v_gene: TRBV20-1
d_gene: .
abundance: many
CDR3aa: CSALEVLDGTLMPQHF
CDR3nt: TGCAGTGCCCTCGAGGTTTTAGACGGGACCCTGATGCCCCAGCATTTT

j_gene: TRBJ1-3
v_gene: TRBV12-3/TRBV12-4
d_gene: TRBD1
abundance: .
CDR3aa: CASSRGSSGNTIYF
CDR3nt: TGTGCCAGCAGCAGGGGGTCCTCTGGAAACACCATATATTTT

j_gene: TRBJ2-1
v_gene: TRBV10-3
d_gene: TRBD2
abundance: .
CDR3aa: CATRPTTSGGVNEQFF
CDR3nt: TGTGCCACCCGCCCCACGACTAGCGGGGGGGTCAATGAGCAGTTCTTC

j_gene: TRBJ2-1
v_gene: TRBV7-9
d_gene: TRBD2
abundance: few
CDR3aa: CASSPRGGRGNEQFF
CDR3nt: TGTGCCAGCAGCCCCCGGGGGGGCCGAGGCAATGAGCAGTTCTTC

j_gene: TRBJ2-2
v_gene: TRBV2
d_gene: TRBD1
abundance: .
CDR3aa: CALGQGIPTGELFF
CDR3nt: TGTGCCCTAGGACAGGGGATCCCCACCGGGGAGCTGTTTTTT

j_gene: TRBJ2-4
v_gene: TRBV6-2/TRBV6-3
d_gene: TRBD2
abundance: few
CDR3aa: CASSDPLLAGKENIQYF
CDR3nt: TGTGCCAGCAGTGATCCCCTACTAGCGGGGAAAGAAAACATTCAGTACTTC

j_gene: TRBJ1-4
v_gene: TRBV3-1
d_gene: TRBD1
abundance: .
CDR3aa: CASSLTGYYEKLFF
CDR3nt: TGTGCCAGCAGCTTGACAGGGTACTACGAAAAACTGTTTTTT

j_gene: TRBJ2-3
v_gene: TRBV20-1
d_gene: .
abundance: few
CDR3aa: CSARYGTDTQYF
CDR3nt: TGCAGTGCTAGGTACGGCACAGATACGCAGTATTTT

j_gene: TRBJ1-1
v_gene: TRBV7-3
d_gene: .
abundance: .
CDR3aa: CASSLRQNTEAFF
CDR3nt: TGTGCCAGCAGCTTAAGACAGAACACTGAAGCTTTCTTT

j_gene: TRBJ1-6
v_gene: TRBV7-9
d_gene: .
abundance: .
CDR3aa: CASRPSGSDSPLHF
CDR3nt: TGTGCCAGCAGGCCTTCAGGGTCTGATTCACCCCTCCACTTT

j_gene: TRBJ2-3
v_gene: TRBV4-1
d_gene: .
abundance: many
CDR3aa: CASSLPPRAEDTQYF
CDR3nt: TGCGCCAGCAGCCTCCCCCCGCGGGCAGAAGATACGCAGTATTTT

j_gene: TRBJ2-7
v_gene: TRBV7-2
d_gene: TRBD2
abundance: many
CDR3aa: CASSLTPGLAGVPGQQYF
CDR3nt: TGTGCCAGCAGCTTAACGCCTGGACTAGCGGGCGTCCCAGGGCAGCAGTACTTC

j_gene: TRBJ1-5
v_gene: TRBV12-3/TRBV12-4
d_gene: .
abundance: many
CDR3aa: CASSLRGVQPQHF
CDR3nt: TGTGCCAGCAGTTTGAGGGGAGTTCAGCCCCAGCATTTT

j_gene: TRBJ1-1
v_gene: TRBV7-2
d_gene: TRBD1
abundance: few
CDR3aa: CASSSGQGNLEAFF
CDR3nt: TGTGCCAGCAGCTCGGGACAGGGGAATCTTGAAGCTTTCTTT

j_gene: TRBJ2-3
v_gene: TRBV7-2
d_gene: TRBD2
abundance: .
CDR3aa: CASSSFGGAGTDTQYF
CDR3nt: TGTGCCAGCAGCTCCTTCGGGGGGGCAGGCACAGATACGCAGTATTTT

j_gene: TRBJ2-4
v_gene: TRBV19
d_gene: TRBD1
abundance: .
CDR3aa: CASSIDDRVSEDIQYF
CDR3nt: TGTGCCAGTAGTATAGACGACAGGGTCTCCGAAGACATTCAGTACTTC

j_gene: TRBJ1-5
v_gene: TRBV7-2
d_gene: .
abundance: few
CDR3aa: CASSRQGIRSNQPQHF
CDR3nt: TGTGCCAGCAGCCGCCAGGGGATACGTAGCAATCAGCCCCAGCATTTT

j_gene: TRBJ2-5
v_gene: TRBV23-1
d_gene: TRBD1
abundance: few
CDR3aa: CAVVLVGRGQETQYF
CDR3nt: TGCGCAGTGGTCCTCGTTGGCAGGGGGCAAGAGACCCAGTACTTC

j_gene: TRBJ1-3
v_gene: TRBV12-3/TRBV12-4
d_gene: .
abundance: few
CDR3aa: CASSLGWGSGNTIYF
CDR3nt: TGTGCCAGCAGTTTAGGGTGGGGGTCTGGAAACACCATATATTTT

j_gene: TRBJ2-2
v_gene: TRBV19
d_gene: .
abundance: few
CDR3aa: CASEAGAGELFF
CDR3nt: TGTGCCAGCGAGGCAGGGGCCGGGGAGCTGTTTTTT

j_gene: TRBJ1-4
v_gene: TRBV29-1
d_gene: .
abundance: .
CDR3aa: CSVCGPSTNEKLFF
CDR3nt: TGCAGCGTGTGCGGGCCTTCAACTAATGAAAAACTGTTTTTT

j_gene: TRBJ2-7
v_gene: TRBV7-6
d_gene: TRBD1
abundance: many
CDR3aa: CAPKGTDPYEQYF
CDR3nt: TGTGCCCCCAAGGGGACAGATCCCTACGAGCAGTACTTC

j_gene: TRBJ2-3
v_gene: TRBV10-3
d_gene: .
abundance: .
CDR3aa: CAISAVKGRTDTQYF
CDR3nt: TGTGCCATCAGTGCGGTAAAGGGACGGACAGATACGCAGTATTTT

j_gene: TRBJ2-1
v_gene: TRBV15
d_gene: .
abundance: many
CDR3aa: CATSRDSYYNEQFF
CDR3nt: TGTGCCACCAGCAGGGACTCCTACTACAATGAGCAGTTCTTC

j_gene: TRBJ2-2
v_gene: TRBV10-1
d_gene: .
abundance: many
CDR3aa: CASSESDGELFF
CDR3nt: TGCGCCAGCAGTGAGTCAGATGGGGAGCTGTTTTTT

j_gene: TRBJ1-1
v_gene: TRBV6-5
d_gene: .
abundance: .
CDR3aa: CASSKRPIPGTEAFF
CDR3nt: TGTGCCAGCAGTAAGCGTCCCATTCCTGGCACTGAAGCTTTCTTT

j_gene: TRBJ2-1
v_gene: TRBV7-9
d_gene: .
abundance: many
CDR3aa: CASSLSGAPTHEQFF
CDR3nt: TGTGCCAGCAGCTTATCCGGGGCCCCCACCCATGAGCAGTTCTTC

j_gene: TRBJ1-6
v_gene: TRBV19
d_gene: TRBD1
abundance: .
CDR3aa: CASRIGQGHSPLHF
CDR3nt: TGTGCCAGTAGGATCGGACAGGGCCATTCACCCCTCCACTTT

j_gene: TRBJ2-3
v_gene: TRBV5-4
d_gene: TRBD2
abundance: many
CDR3aa: CASSLGLAGVDTQYF
CDR3nt: TGTGCCAGTTCATTGGGGCTAGCGGGGGTGGATACGCAGTATTTT

j_gene: TRBJ1-1
v_gene: TRBV12-3/TRBV12-4
d_gene: .
abundance: .
CDR3aa: CASTEIVGSEAFF
CDR3nt: TGTGCCAGCACCGAGATCGTCGGGAGTGAAGCTTTCTTT

j_gene: TRBJ1-2
v_gene: TRBV5-4
d_gene: .
abundance: .
CDR3aa: CASSSTGLYGYTF
CDR3nt: TGTGCCAGCAGCTCCACAGGTCTTTATGGCTACACCTTC

j_gene: TRBJ1-5
v_gene: TRBV7-8
d_gene: TRBD1
abundance: .
CDR3aa: CASRVGTASETQHF
CDR3nt: TGTGCCAGCAGGGTCGGGACAGCCAGTGAGACCCAGCATTTT